This T cell receptor beta chain was found in a study of T cell repertoires in cytomegalovirus infection. Study overall: Public TCR beta signatures indicated both CMV infection and matching HLA type. Study-wide results and limits: There were HLA-C-restricted CMV-specific TCR beta clonotypes dominating the ex vivo response.

This clonotype was detected only a few times. The antigen remains unidentified. Via MiXCR, TCRdb re-called the reads, giving one row per CDR3 protein. The sample contains roughly 990,000 distinct CDR3 sequences, under 40% of which appear only once. This CDR3 comprises 18 residues. CDR1 and CDR2 from the germline V gene are DFQATT and SNEGSKA (reference sequence). J lost 0 bases, V lost 3 bases, and 16 bases had no gene match. The rearrangement links TRBV20-1 to TRBJ1-2; 7 nucleotides match TRBD1. The sample here was cultured CD8+ T cells from PBMCs, taken from culture after CMV antigen stimulation. The TCR sequence derives from a human donor in good health (CMV status not recorded). Some clones in this sample may be carry-over from other donors' samples. CDR3 residues: CSARRPRQGDPSNYGYTF. The CDR3 DNA is TGCAGTGCTAGGAGGCCCCGACAGGGCGACCCATCTAACTATGGCTACACCTTC.